This is a list of T cell receptor beta chains from one sample in a study of low-dose radiotherapy and immunotherapy resistance in tumors. TCRdb re-called the reads with MiXCR, one entry per CDR3 protein. Among 100,000 or so distinct CDR3 sequences listed, less than 25% were seen once. The sample consisted of PBMCs, taken after low-dose radiotherapy plus immunotherapy. These receptors all stem from a male donor with prostate cancer. CDR3s include the opening cysteine and the closing phenylalanine or tryptophan. The D gene is left open where the match is weak. Clone size is given for some rows only: seen once, a few or many times, or a class if the clone is expanded.

j_call v_call cdr3_length d_call clone_size cdr3_aa cdr3_nt
TRBJ2-1 TRBV18 13 TRBD2 - CASSPGGDGEQFF TGTGCCAGCTCACCGGGGGGGGACGGTGAGCAGTTCTTC
TRBJ1-5 TRBV7-2 14 TRBD1 many CASSPQGANQPQHF TGTGCCAGCAGCCCACAGGGGGCCAATCAGCCCCAGCATTTT
TRBJ1-6 TRBV2 15 TRBD1 many CASSEDRRLNSPLHF TGTGCCAGCAGTGAGGACAGGCGCCTTAATTCACCCCTCCACTTT
TRBJ2-7 TRBV20-1 14 - many CSVKGRRTTYEQYF TGCAGTGTCAAGGGACGGCGGACCACCTACGAGCAGTACTTC
TRBJ2-7 TRBV7-9 14 - many CASSFIGNVYEQYF TGTGCCAGCAGCTTTATCGGGAACGTCTACGAGCAGTACTTC
TRBJ2-2 TRBV2 16 - - CASSEGRYTNTGELFF TGTGCCAGCAGTGAAGGGCGGTACACGAACACCGGGGAGCTGTTTTTT
TRBJ2-3 TRBV11-2 14 - many CASSPGSSTDTQYF TGTGCCAGCAGCCCAGGGTCCAGCACAGATACGCAGTATTTT
TRBJ2-3 TRBV27 15 - many CASSLQDSSTDTQYF TGTGCCAGCAGTTTACAGGACAGTAGCACAGATACGCAGTATTTT
TRBJ2-1 TRBV12-3/TRBV12-4 13 TRBD1 many CASTEDRVGEQFF TGTGCCAGCACCGAAGACAGGGTCGGTGAGCAGTTCTTC
TRBJ2-1 TRBV5-1 20 TRBD2 medium-sized CASSPQTSGGLISSYNEQFF TGCGCCAGCAGCCCTCAGACTAGCGGGGGTCTAATTTCGTCCTACAATGAGCAGTTCTTC
TRBJ2-1 TRBV20-1 14 - - CSARGTPPYNEQFF TGCAGTGCTAGAGGGACTCCTCCGTACAATGAGCAGTTCTTC
TRBJ2-5 TRBV12-3/TRBV12-4 13 - many CASSKRSGETQYF TGTGCCAGCAGCAAACGCTCCGGAGAGACCCAGTACTTC